This entry describes one T cell receptor beta chain. The CDR3 is 13 amino acids. CDR1 and CDR2 (germline): SGHAT, FQNNGV. V lost 4 bases and J 5 bases, leaving 8 bases between the germline ends. As handled by the study authors: Estimated nucleated cell counts came from reference gene primer amplification. Only in-frame clones appear in the TCRdb table, and some are missing; sequencing was by immunoSEQ multiplex PCR. V and J calls and clone size come straight from that table; D and trimming were deduced from the DNA. The sample contains some 60,000 clones, about 92% of which appear only once. The data were obtained in a study of blood T cell repertoires in COVID-19. Study-wide context: COVID-19 samples collected from the United States, Italy and Spain covered acute and convalescent phases. T cells, B-cell-depleted T cells, or PBMCs provided the cDNA or gDNA that served as material.

The sample was peripheral blood. The sequence was obtained from a man in his sixties with acute or convalescent COVID-19. V is TRBV11-2 and J is TRBJ2-2; D is uncertain. The DNA for the CDR3 is TGTGCCAGCAGCTCCCGAGCTACCGGGGAGCTGTTTTTT. Its translation: CASSSRATGELFF.